These 18 T cell receptor beta chains were all obtained from the same sample, sequenced in a study of shared clonotypes between healthy human individuals. Terminally differentiated effector memory CD45RA+ cells were excluded by CCR7 positive selection of CD45RO-negative cells. Measured with immunoSEQ multiplex PCR; TCRdb has only the in-frame clones, and not every one. In the table there are over 2 million clones, around 96% of which are singletons. Sequenced material: naive CD8+ T cells sorted from blood. The receptors come from a man between 18 and 35 years old in good health.

The CDR3 nucleotides read TGTGCCAGTAGTTACCCCGGGACAGGGGTCTACGAGCAGTACTTC. Protein product: CASSYPGTGVYEQYF. The chain recombines TRBV19 with TRBJ2-7, with 10 bases that match TRBD1. The ends lost 5 bases at V and 3 bases at J; junction bases unmatched: 7. There are 15 residues in the CDR3. Germline V gene data show CDR1 as LNHDA and CDR2 as SQIVND (reference sequence).

This chain links TRBV30 with TRBJ1-3; D might be TRBD1 (6 bases). Germline V gene data show CDR1 as GTSNPN and CDR2 as SVGIG (reference sequence). CDR3 length: 15 amino acids. The ends were cut back, 5 bases at V and 0 bases at J, with 14 bases in the middle. CDR3 nucleotide sequence: TGTGCCTGGCACAGGGACGGGAGCTCTGGAAACACCATATATTTT. Translation gives CAWHRDGSSGNTIYF.

The chain carries TRBV11-2 and TRBJ2-7, with D possibly TRBD2 on 5 matching bases. CDR1 is SGHAT, CDR2 FQNNGV, per germline. V shed 3 bases and J shed 3 bases, with 12 bases lying between them. This CDR3 is 14 amino acids long. CDR3 bases: TGTGCCAGCAGCTTCAGCGGACCAGACTACGAGCAGTACTTC. As protein: CASSFSGPDYEQYF.

For this clone: Distinct nucleotide sequences in the sample also encode this CDR3. The chain couples TRBV9 to TRBJ1-1; D is perhaps TRBD1 (5 bases). Germline V gene sequence: CDR1 SGDLS, CDR2 YYNGEE. Trimming removed 0 bases from V and 3 bases from J, with 9 bases in between. This CDR3 spans 14 amino acids. In DNA, the CDR3 is TGTGCCAGCAGCGTAGGTTTCAGGGACACTGAAGCTTTCTTT. This gives the protein CASSVGFRDTEAFF.

The J gene is TRBJ1-6, the V gene TRBV30; 10 bases are shared with TRBD1. With V trimmed by 1 base and J by 0 bases, 9 bases remained unmatched. The CDR3 spans 19 residues. The germline V gene encodes CDR1 GTSNPN and CDR2 SVGIG (reference sequence). The DNA of the CDR3 is TGTGCCTGGAGTGGGGACAGGGGCCCCGTCCGCTCCTATAATTCACCCCTCCACTTT. This encodes CAWSGDRGPVRSYNSPLHF.

The CDR3, as DNA: TGCGCCAGCAGTACTTCTGGCGGGGAGCTGTTTTTT. Protein: CASSTSGGELFF. The chain recombines TRBV5-1 with TRBJ2-2; D is undetermined. Looked up from germline, CDR1 is SGHRS and CDR2 is YFSETQ. Trimming cost V 5 bases and J 7 bases, with 9 bases left between them. The CDR3 is made up of 12 amino acids.

This chain links TRBV11-3 with TRBJ2-3; 9 nucleotides agree with TRBD2. The J segment lost 9 bases and the V segment lost 3 bases, leaving 10 bases of the junction unmatched. CDR3 length: 15 amino acids. Looked up from germline, CDR1 is SGHNT and CDR2 is YENEEA. The CDR3 sequence is CASSFLAGNKGTQYF. CDR3 sequence (DNA): TGTGCCAGCAGCTTCCTAGCGGGAAATAAGGGGACGCAGTATTTT.

V is TRBV25-1 and J is TRBJ2-1; D gene unclear. The CDR3 is made up of 15 amino acids. From germline, CDR1 is MGHDK and CDR2 SYGVNS. V dropped 1 base and J dropped 10 bases, with 17 bases sitting between them. In DNA form, the CDR3 reads TGTGCCAGCAGTGAATCGGACGGCCCCTCCGTGGAGCAGTTCTTC. Residues: CASSESDGPSVEQFF.

V and J are TRBV6-5 and TRBJ2-1, with D unclear. The germline CDR1 and CDR2 sequences are MNHEY and SVGAGI. CDR3 length: 12 amino acids. The V gene lost 2 bases and the J gene lost 9 bases, with 8 bases spanning the gap. As DNA, the CDR3 is TGTGCCAGCAGTTACGGGCAGACTGAGCAGTTCTTC. Its translation: CASSYGQTEQFF.

V usage is TRBV2 and J usage is TRBJ2-7; the match to TRBD1 covers 9 bases. The CDR3 is 18 residues long. The trim removed 3 bases at V and 2 bases at J, leaving 14 bases unmatched. CDR1 and CDR2 (germline): SNHLY, FYNNEI. CDR3 sequence (DNA): TGTGCCAGCAGTGAGGTTTTACCGGGACAGGGCTTAACCTACGAGCAGTACTTC. Its protein is CASSEVLPGQGLTYEQYF.

The chain couples TRBV7-3 to TRBJ2-5; D gene unclear. V lost 6 bases to trimming and J lost 5 bases, with 13 bases between them. The CDR3 sequence is 13 residues long. From germline, CDR1 is SGHTA and CDR2 FQGTGA. The CDR3 nucleotides are TGTGCCAGCAGACAGTCTACATGGGAGACCCAGTACTTC. Protein: CASRQSTWETQYF.

V usage is TRBV6-1 and J usage is TRBJ2-2; 7 bases match TRBD1. Losses at the gene ends were 11 bases for V and 1 base for J; bases not matched to a gene: 10. CDR1 and CDR2 (germline): MNHNS, SASEGT. The CDR3 has 15 amino acids. CDR3 protein: CAGRSGTVNTGELFF. CDR3 bases: TGTGCCGGACGATCCGGGACAGTGAACACCGGGGAGCTGTTTTTT.

The V call is TRBV12-5, the J call TRBJ2-3, with 9 bases matching TRBD2. The CDR3 is 18 residues long. V was clipped by 2 bases and J by 0 bases; unmatched bases: 9. The germline gives CDR1 LGHNT, CDR2 FRNRAP. The chain's CDR3 is CASGLSLAGRSSTDTQYF. In DNA, the CDR3 is TGTGCTAGTGGTTTGAGCCTAGCGGGGCGATCTAGCACAGATACGCAGTATTTT.

Remarks on this clone: The same CDR3 also results from other DNA sequences found in this sample. V usage is TRBV5-1 and J usage is TRBJ1-3, with D unclear. Trimming left V 0 bases short and J 4 bases short, with 2 bases between. The CDR3 sequence is 12 residues long. Germline V gene lookup returns CDR1 SGHRS and CDR2 YFSETQ. The CDR3 region is CASSLDGNTIYF. The CDR3 coding sequence is TGCGCCAGCAGCTTGGACGGAAACACCATATATTTT. The complete variable domain, with remaining parts taken from reference TRBV5-1 and TRBJ1-3, reads KAGVTQTPRYLIKTRGQQVTLSCSPISGHRSVSWYQQTPGQGLQFLFEYFSETQRNKGNFPGRFSGRQFSNSRSEMNVSTLELGDSALYLCASSLDGNTIYFGEGSWLTVV.

V and J are TRBV30 and TRBJ2-7; 8 positions agree with TRBD2. The V segment lost 1 base and the J segment 6 bases; nucleotides outside the gene matches: 5. Germline CDR1 reads GTSNPN; CDR2 reads SVGIG (reference sequence). The CDR3 is 13 residues long. CDR3 region: CAWSGTSSGEQYF. The CDR3 region has the DNA TGTGCCTGGAGTGGGACTAGCTCCGGCGAGCAGTACTTC.

V gene TRBV2 combines with J gene TRBJ1-1, with D unresolved. The CDR3 consists of 11 residues. Germline loops: CDR1 SNHLY, CDR2 FYNNEI. V was clipped by 6 bases and J by 2 bases, with 4 bases between them. The CDR3 region is CASSTNTEAFF. CDR3 DNA sequence: TGTGCCAGCAGCACAAACACTGAAGCTTTCTTT.

This chain connects TRBV10-3 to TRBJ2-3; 9 bases fit TRBD2. The CDR3 extends over 14 amino acids. Per germline, CDR1 ENHRY and CDR2 SYGVKD. In nucleotides, the CDR3 is TGTGCGGGCGGTGCTAGCGGGGACACAGATACGCAGTATTTT. It translates to CAGGASGDTDTQYF.

The rearrangement uses TRBV7-9 and TRBJ2-7, with TRBD1 matching over 10 bases. This CDR3 has 15 residues. Trimming took 2 bases from V and 1 from J; bases not matched to a gene: 2. Germline values: CDR1 SEHNR, CDR2 FQNEAQ (reference sequence). DNA for the CDR3: TGTGCCAGCAGCTTAACGGGACAGGGGTCCTACGAGCAGTACTTC. Its translation: CASSLTGQGSYEQYF.